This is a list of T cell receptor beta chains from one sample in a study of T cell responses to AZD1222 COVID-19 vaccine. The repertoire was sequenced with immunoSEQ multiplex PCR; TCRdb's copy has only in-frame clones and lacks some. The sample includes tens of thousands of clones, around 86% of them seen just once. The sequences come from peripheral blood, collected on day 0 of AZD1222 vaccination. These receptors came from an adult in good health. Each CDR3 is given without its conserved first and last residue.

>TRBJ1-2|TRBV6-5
ASSSGQGIYGYT
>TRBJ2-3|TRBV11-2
ASSPQAGVTDTQY
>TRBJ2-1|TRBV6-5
ASRAGLAGGNEQF
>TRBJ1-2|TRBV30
AWKGRGEGYT
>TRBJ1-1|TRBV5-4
ASNQGTIRSTEAF
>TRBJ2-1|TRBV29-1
SVEEAEQF
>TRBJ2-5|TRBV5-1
ASSLTASGSQETQY
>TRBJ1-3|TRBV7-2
ASSPQTGNSGNTIY
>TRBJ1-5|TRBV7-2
ASSPPGEVYQPQH
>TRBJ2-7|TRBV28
ASNSFFGVVLISGGPYEQY
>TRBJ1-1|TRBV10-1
ASRGTGTEKSEAF
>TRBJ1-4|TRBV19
ASSGTVTNEKLF
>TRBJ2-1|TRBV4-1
ASSHEPGTGAYNEQF
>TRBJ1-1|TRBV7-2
ASSLDVSMNTEAF
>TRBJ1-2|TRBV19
ASSTPGRGSADYGYT
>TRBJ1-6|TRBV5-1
ASSLGGQGTYNSPLH
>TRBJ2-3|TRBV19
ASSQGRGGPDTQY
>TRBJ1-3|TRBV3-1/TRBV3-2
ASSHAPRDVA
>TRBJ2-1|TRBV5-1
ASSLGGGSYNEQF
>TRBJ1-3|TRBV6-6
ASSRTGGSSGNTIY
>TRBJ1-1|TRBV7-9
ASRKGTYSSNTEAF
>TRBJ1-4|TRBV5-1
ASSTLTTNEKLF
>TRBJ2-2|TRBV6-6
ASSYGTADTGELF
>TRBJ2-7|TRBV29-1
SVLRDPNSYEQY
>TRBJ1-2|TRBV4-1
ASSNYLVRAANYGYT
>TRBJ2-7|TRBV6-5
ASSYLGGFSYEQY
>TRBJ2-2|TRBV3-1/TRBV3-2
ASSPRLMNTGELF
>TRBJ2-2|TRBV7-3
ASSPGTGGYTGELF
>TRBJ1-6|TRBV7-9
ASSSDRYNSPLH
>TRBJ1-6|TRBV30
AWGVDRHFNSPLH
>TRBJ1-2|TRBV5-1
ASSPGQGLAT
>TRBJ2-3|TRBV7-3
ASSSGTSGTFTSRDTQY
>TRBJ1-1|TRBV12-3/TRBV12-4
ASSSRGRRAF
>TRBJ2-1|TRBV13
ASSLDGVLGNNEQF
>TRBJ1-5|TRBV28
ASSLPARGNQPQH
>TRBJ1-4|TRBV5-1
ASSPSRDRVPNEKLF
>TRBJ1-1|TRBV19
ASSTSAGMNTEAF
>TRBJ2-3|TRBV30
AWSADGTKSTDTQY
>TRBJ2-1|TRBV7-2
ASSPSGVGEQF
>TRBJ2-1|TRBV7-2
ASSLRLAAYNEQF
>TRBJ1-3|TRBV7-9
ASSFVGGASSGNTIY
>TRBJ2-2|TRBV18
ASSLRGGWENTGELF
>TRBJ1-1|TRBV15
ATSRDGGPEAF
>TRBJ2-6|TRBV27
ASSLKWAGGARANVLT
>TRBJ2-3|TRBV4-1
ASSHPPGVAGVQDTQY
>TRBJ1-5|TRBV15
ATSTRQAGNQPQH
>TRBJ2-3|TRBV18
ASSPGQGNTDTQY